Listed here are 9 T cell receptor beta chains from one sample, sequenced in a study of post-analysis software for immune sequencing data. Prepared TCR beta cDNA libraries contained unique molecular identifiers. Each CDR3 protein gets one entry after TCRdb re-called the PCR reads with MiXCR. The table has some 690,000 distinct CDR3 sequences, approximately 59% seen once. Study-wide results and limits: The study found TRBV5-6, TRBV5-1 and TRBV20-1 among about 5 TRBV segments more frequent in patients than controls.

Their recognized antigens are unknown. The sample consisted of blood. Receptors were obtained from a girl aged 2 to 10 with multiple sclerosis.

V is TRBV29-1 and J is TRBJ1-1; TRBD1 matches 8 bases. The trim removed 4 bases at V and 4 bases at J, leaving 11 bases unmatched. Germline V gene sequence: CDR1 SQVTM, CDR2 ANQGSEA. The CDR3 length is 15 residues. The CDR3 loop reads CSVGGTGGRGTEAFF. In DNA form, the CDR3 reads TGCAGCGTTGGAGGAACAGGGGGGAGGGGCACTGAAGCTTTCTTT.

This clonotype was counted between two and nine times. The CDR3 is CASSLVQGVRYEQYF. The DNA for the CDR3 is TGCGCCAGCAGCTTGGTTCAGGGGGTCCGCTACGAGCAGTACTTC. This chain connects TRBV5-1 to TRBJ2-7; 7 bases are a match to TRBD1. Losses at the gene ends were 0 bases for V and 3 bases for J; bases not matched to a gene: 6. CDR3 length: 15 amino acids. Germline V gives CDR1 SGHRS, CDR2 YFSETQ. The full variable domain, rest sourced from reference TRBV5-1 and TRBJ2-7, is KAGVTQTPRYLIKTRGQQVTLSCSPISGHRSVSWYQQTPGQGLQFLFEYFSETQRNKGNFPGRFSGRQFSNSRSEMNVSTLELGDSALYLCASSLVQGVRYEQYFGPGTRLTVT.

This clonotype was counted once. This rearrangement joins TRBV14 to TRBJ2-1; D possibly corresponds to TRBD2 (5 bases). Germline V gene data show CDR1 as SGHDN and CDR2 as FVKESK. V was cut by 1 base and J by 9 bases, with 13 bases left in between. The CDR3 length is 14 residues. In nucleotides, the CDR3 is TGTGCCAGCAGCCAAGTTGGACTCACCGGTGAGCAGTTCTTC. This sequence encodes CASSQVGLTGEQFF.

This clonotype has more than one count but fewer than ten. At one of its ends the junction is not consistent with the germline gene, which may arise from a read error. This rearrangement joins TRBV4-1 to TRBJ2-1, with TRBD1 matching 8 bases. The CDR3 loop spans 12 amino acids. Germline-derived CDR1 and CDR2 are MGHRA and YSYEKL. This CDR3 is CASSQGAGEQFF. The CDR3 coding sequence is TGTGCCAGCAGCCAGGGGGCTGGTGAGCAGTTCTTC.

The rearrangement uses TRBV12-3 or TRBV12-4 and TRBJ1-5, with D perhaps TRBD1 (6 bases). Trimming shortened V by 3 bases and J by 5 bases, and 8 bases separated the two germline ends. CDR3 length: 13 amino acids. The CDR3 bases are TGTGCCAGCAGTTTGAAGGGGGATCAGCCCCAGCATTTT. Protein product: CASSLKGDQPQHF.

The V call is TRBV12-3 or TRBV12-4, the J call TRBJ2-7, with 7 bases that match TRBD1. The J call may be mistaken, given a closer DNA end match to TRBJ2-5. This CDR3 has 12 amino acids. The CDR3 bases are TGTGCCAGCAGGGTACAGGGGGAGACCCAGTACTTC. This encodes CASRVQGETQYF.

This clonotype has a single count. The chain employs TRBV5-1 and TRBJ2-1; 11 nucleotides match TRBD2. This CDR3 contains 16 residues. CDR1 SGHRS and CDR2 YFSETQ come from the germline V gene. Germline trimming cut 6 bases from V and 1 base from J; bases unmatched to any gene: 6. CDR3 DNA: TGCGCCAGCACCACGACTAGCGGGGCTTCCTACAATGAGCAGTTCTTC. It specifies CASTTTSGASYNEQFF.

The chain couples TRBV5-1 to TRBJ2-2, with 8 bases identical to TRBD2. Trimming took 4 bases from V and 0 from J; bases not matched to a gene: 8. Looked up from germline, CDR1 is SGHRS and CDR2 is YFSETQ. This CDR3 is 17 amino acids long. Here the CDR3 reads CASSLPTSGSNTGELFF. In nucleotides, the CDR3 is TGCGCCAGCAGCCTTCCCACTAGCGGATCGAACACCGGGGAGCTGTTTTTT.

The V gene is TRBV11-2, the J gene TRBJ2-3; D is undetermined. This CDR3 is built from 13 residues. The V and J ends lost 7 bases and 0 bases respectively, with 8 bases between them. Germline V lookup: CDR1 SGHAT, CDR2 FQNNGV. Written as DNA, the CDR3 is TGTGCCAGCAACATATACAGCACAGATACGCAGTATTTT. Residues: CASNIYSTDTQYF.